The rows below give T cell receptor beta chains drawn from one sample of a study of prognosis after radiotherapy for stage I lung cancer. TCRdb reprocessed the multiplex PCR reads with MiXCR, giving one entry per CDR3 protein. The sample shows nearly 20,000 distinct CDR3 sequences, around 26% of them seen only once. The sequencing used PBMCs, collected before or after stereotactic body radiation therapy (not recorded which). These receptors were taken from a donor aged 50 or older with non-small cell lung cancer. Both conserved end residues are part of each CDR3. The D gene is left open where the match is weak. Size values are once, few and many counts, or a class for expanded clones, and some rows have none.

CDR3	DNA	D	size	length	V	J
CAISDDRGDPYEQYF	TGTGCCATCAGTGACGACAGGGGTGATCCCTACGAGCAGTACTTC	TRBD1	many	15	TRBV10-3	TRBJ2-7
CASSRGQVSWHF	TGTGCCAGCAGTCGCGGACAGGTCTCTTGGCATTTT	TRBD1	many	12	TRBV6-1	TRBJ1-5
CASSQTSDTQYF	TGCGCCAGCAGCCAAACCTCTGATACGCAGTATTTT	-	many	12	TRBV4-1	TRBJ2-3
CASSQTDGTTGELFF	TGTGCCAGCAGCCAGACCGATGGGACGACCGGGGAGCTGTTTTTT	-	medium-sized	15	TRBV4-1	TRBJ2-2
CSARRIEGGFQETQYF	TGCAGTGCTAGGCGGATAGAGGGAGGGTTCCAAGAGACCCAGTACTTC	TRBD2	-	16	TRBV20-1	TRBJ2-5
CSARDPRGTGNTIYF	TGCAGTGCTAGAGATCCCAGGGGAACTGGAAACACCATATATTTT	-	many	15	TRBV20-1	TRBJ1-3
CASNSGTGPYGYTF	TGTGCCAGCAATTCCGGGACAGGGCCTTATGGCTACACCTTC	TRBD1	many	14	TRBV28	TRBJ1-2
CSARDRSDRPNTGELFF	TGCAGTGCTAGAGATAGGTCGGACAGGCCGAACACCGGGGAGCTGTTTTTT	TRBD1	many	17	TRBV20-1	TRBJ2-2
CSASEDEFYGYTF	TGCAGTGCGAGTGAGGACGAGTTCTATGGCTACACCTTC	-	many	13	TRBV20-1	TRBJ1-2
CATSRGGGASETQYF	TGTGCCACCAGCAGAGGCGGAGGGGCGAGCGAGACCCAGTACTTC	-	many	15	TRBV15	TRBJ2-5
CASTHRVGTEAFF	TGTGCCAGCACTCACAGGGTTGGCACTGAAGCTTTCTTT	-	many	13	TRBV13	TRBJ1-1
CASSAGTSGSSGANVLTF	TGTGCCAGCAGCGCAGGGACTAGCGGGAGCTCTGGGGCCAACGTCCTGACTTTC	TRBD2	many	18	TRBV5-4	TRBJ2-6
CASRSSGAETQYF	TGTGCCAGCAGGTCATCAGGGGCGGAGACCCAGTACTTC	-	many	13	TRBV2	TRBJ2-5
CAGRGAGLTYEQYF	TGTGCCGGCAGAGGGGCGGGATTGACCTACGAGCAGTACTTC	-	-	14	TRBV6-1	TRBJ2-7
CASATGQGEKNEKLFF	TGTGCCAGCGCTACGGGACAGGGGGAGAAGAATGAAAAACTGTTTTTT	TRBD1	many	16	TRBV19	TRBJ1-4
CASSFDGNYGYTF	TGTGCCAGCAGTTTTGACGGAAACTATGGCTACACCTTC	-	many	13	TRBV6-5	TRBJ1-2
CASSDGAEFYEQYF	TGTGCCAGCAGTGACGGGGCCGAGTTCTACGAGCAGTACTTC	-	many	14	TRBV6-1	TRBJ2-7
CASSLPSSGHSYEQYF	TGTGCCAGCAGCTTGCCGAGTAGCGGGCACTCCTACGAGCAGTACTTC	TRBD2	many	16	TRBV7-9	TRBJ2-7
CASSLKFYEQYF	TGTGCCAGCAGCCTGAAGTTCTACGAGCAGTACTTC	-	many	12	TRBV5-5	TRBJ2-7
CSVRTSGSSYNEQFF	TGCAGCGTCAGGACTAGCGGGAGTTCCTACAATGAGCAGTTCTTC	TRBD2	many	15	TRBV29-1	TRBJ2-1
CASRIAGTSGSETQYF	TGTGCCAGCAGAATAGCCGGGACTAGCGGTTCGGAGACCCAGTACTTC	TRBD2	few	16	TRBV5-4	TRBJ2-5
CASSRTSRGSTDTQYF	TGTGCCAGCAGTAGGACGTCTCGAGGGAGCACAGATACGCAGTATTTT	-	many	16	TRBV2	TRBJ2-3
CASRPGQGLVTEAFF	TGTGCCAGCAGGCCGGGACAGGGTTTGGTCACTGAAGCTTTCTTT	TRBD1	-	15	TRBV14	TRBJ1-1
CASSLAVEGRDTQYF	TGTGCCAGCAGCTTGGCCGTAGAGGGCCGAGATACGCAGTATTTT	-	many	15	TRBV5-6	TRBJ2-3
CASGLPSGEMRDTRYF	TGTGCTAGTGGGCTCCCCTCGGGGGAGATGAGAGATACGCGGTATTTT	-	-	16	TRBV12-5	TRBJ2-3
CATMGTSGSGLGTQYF	TGTGCCACCATGGGGACTAGCGGGAGTGGTCTCGGGACCCAGTACTTC	TRBD2	many	16	TRBV24-1	TRBJ2-5
CASSLGEAALSGNTIYF	TGTGCCAGCAGTTTAGGAGAGGCGGCTCTCTCTGGAAACACCATATATTTT	-	many	17	TRBV12-3/TRBV12-4	TRBJ1-3
CAIRGDSGGYEQYF	TGTGCCATCAGGGGGGACAGCGGAGGATACGAGCAGTACTTC	TRBD1	many	14	TRBV10-3	TRBJ2-7